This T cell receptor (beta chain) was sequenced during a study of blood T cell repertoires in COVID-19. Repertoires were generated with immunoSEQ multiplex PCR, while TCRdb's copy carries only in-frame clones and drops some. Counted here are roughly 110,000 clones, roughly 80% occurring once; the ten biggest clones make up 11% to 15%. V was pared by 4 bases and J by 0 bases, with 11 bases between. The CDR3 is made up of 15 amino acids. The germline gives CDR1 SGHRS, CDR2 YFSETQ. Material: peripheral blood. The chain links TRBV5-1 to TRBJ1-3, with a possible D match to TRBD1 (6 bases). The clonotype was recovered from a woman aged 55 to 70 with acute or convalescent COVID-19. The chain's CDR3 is CASSGGLSSGNTIYF. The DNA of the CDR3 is TGCGCCAGCAGCGGGGGCCTAAGCTCTGGAAACACCATATATTTT. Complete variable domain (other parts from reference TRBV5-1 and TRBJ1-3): KAGVTQTPRYLIKTRGQQVTLSCSPISGHRSVSWYQQTPGQGLQFLFEYFSETQRNKGNFPGRFSGRQFSNSRSEMNVSTLELGDSALYLCASSGGLSSGNTIYFGEGSWLTVV.